This T cell receptor beta chain was sequenced during a study of blood T cell repertoires in COVID-19. Seattle cases were enrolled at active infection and followed longitudinally. Repertoires were generated with immunoSEQ multiplex PCR, while TCRdb's copy carries only in-frame clones and drops some. The table has roughly 260,000 clones, about 90% seen once. The CDR3 loop spans 16 amino acids. Trimming took off 2 bases at V and 4 bases at J, with 13 bases between the two ends. The germline CDR1 and CDR2 sequences are KGHDR and SFDVKD. This TCR was recovered from a person aged 18 to 35 with COVID-19, enrolled during active disease. The chain uses TRBV24-1 and TRBJ1-4; unclear D gene. Sequencing was done on a sample of peripheral blood. CDR3 sequence: CATSDSATGNNEKLFF. CDR3 DNA sequence: TGTGCCACCAGTGATTCTGCGACCGGGAATAATGAAAAACTGTTTTTT.